The sequence of this T cell receptor beta chain was determined in a study of T cells in women clearing cervical HPV infection. The repertoire was sequenced with immunoSEQ multiplex PCR; TCRdb's copy has only in-frame clones and lacks some. The ten most abundant clones cover around 0.98% of a sample with 40,000 to 60,000 clones. This CDR3 comprises 12 residues. Germline V gene data show CDR1 as SGDLS and CDR2 as YYNGEE. V shed 3 bases and J shed 4 bases, with 7 bases lying between them. Points on this clone: The observed sequence ends 3 residues before the CDR3 terminus, with the missing tail filled in from the germline J gene.

The chain has TRBV9 and TRBJ2-5, with no clear D. The TCR originated in a woman between 18 and 70 years old with a cervical HPV16 infection that either progressed to CIN3+ or cleared (not recorded which). Sequenced material: blood buffy coat. CDR3 amino acids: CASSASGETQYF. The part of the CDR3 DNA that was read is TGTGCCAGCAGCGCATCAGGAGAGACC.